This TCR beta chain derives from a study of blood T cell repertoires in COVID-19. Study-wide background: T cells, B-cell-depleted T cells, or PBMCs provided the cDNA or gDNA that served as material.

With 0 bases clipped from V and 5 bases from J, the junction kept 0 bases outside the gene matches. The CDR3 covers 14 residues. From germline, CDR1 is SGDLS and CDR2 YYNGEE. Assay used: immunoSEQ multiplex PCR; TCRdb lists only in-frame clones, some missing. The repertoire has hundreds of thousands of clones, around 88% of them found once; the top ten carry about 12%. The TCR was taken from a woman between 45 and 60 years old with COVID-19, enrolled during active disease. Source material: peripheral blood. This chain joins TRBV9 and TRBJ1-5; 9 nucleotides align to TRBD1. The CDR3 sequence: CASSVGTGDQPQHF. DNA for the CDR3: TGTGCCAGCAGCGTAGGGACAGGGGATCAGCCCCAGCATTTT. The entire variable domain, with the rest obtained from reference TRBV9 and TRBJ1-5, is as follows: DSGVTQTPKHLITATGQRVTLRCSPRSGDLSVYWYQQSLDQGLQFLIQYYNGEERAKGNILERFSAQQFPDLHSELNLSSLELGDSALYFCASSVGTGDQPQHFGDGTRLSIL.